This passage covers 20 T cell receptor beta chains from one sample sequenced in a study of T-cell memory formation after mild COVID-19. Each CDR3 protein is one row after TCRdb ran MiXCR on the 5' RACE reads. Here the sample spans some 97,000 distinct CDR3 sequences, roughly 10% being singletons. Sample: PBMCs or a T cell subset sorted from them (not recorded which). Receptor source: a man aged 18 to 30 who had mild COVID-19 (a few samples of this study predate the infection). Cell type and time point are not known.

This chain links TRBV2 with TRBJ2-1; 9 positions match TRBD1. J lost 6 bases, V lost 5 bases, and 8 bases had no gene match. The germline CDR1 and CDR2 sequences are SNHLY and FYNNEI. The CDR3 has 15 amino acids. The CDR3 loop is CASSHRGPTPNEQFF. The CDR3 nucleotides read TGTGCCAGCAGTCACAGGGGGCCCACTCCCAATGAGCAGTTCTTC.

The genes are TRBV29-1 and TRBJ2-1, with TRBD2 identical over 11 bases. V shed 3 bases and J 0 bases; nucleotides not matched to a gene: 4. This CDR3 region has 16 residues. Germline CDR1 is SQVTM and CDR2 is ANQGSEA. The CDR3 coding sequence is TGCAGCGTTGAGACTAGCGGGGTGAGCTCCTACAATGAGCAGTTCTTC. It yields the protein CSVETSGVSSYNEQFF.

The rearrangement joins TRBV7-9 to TRBJ1-6; D not resolved. Per germline, CDR1 SEHNR and CDR2 FQNEAQ (reference sequence). This CDR3 is built from 15 residues. Trimming removed 5 bases from V and 6 bases from J, with 14 bases in between. The CDR3 nucleotides read TGTGCCAGCAGCCCCGAGACGGGATTTAATTCACCCCTCCACTTT. This translates into CASSPETGFNSPLHF.

The chain has TRBV29-1 and TRBJ2-5, with D tentatively TRBD1 (6 bases). The CDR3 has 15 amino acids. Germline CDR1 SQVTM, CDR2 ANQGSEA. Trimming took off 4 bases at V and 3 bases at J, with 18 bases between the two ends. The CDR3 nucleotides are TGCAGCGTTGGAGTCTTCCCGGACAGAGAAGAGACCCAGTACTTC. Its protein product is CSVGVFPDREETQYF.

This clonotype has at least ten counts. The chain combines TRBV7-9 with TRBJ2-3; the match to TRBD1 covers 8 bases. Germline loops: CDR1 SEHNR, CDR2 FQNEAQ (reference sequence). J lost 2 bases, V lost 3 bases, and 4 bases had no gene match. The CDR3 runs to 15 residues. CDR3 amino acids: CASSFWGQDTDTQYF. The CDR3 nucleotides read TGTGCCAGCAGCTTTTGGGGACAGGACACAGATACGCAGTATTTT.

The chain links TRBV2 to TRBJ2-7; TRBD2 is a possible D gene (6 bases). The germline gives CDR1 SNHLY, CDR2 FYNNEI. Trimming cost V 11 bases and J 0 bases, with 8 bases left between them. The CDR3 has 11 residues. The CDR3 region has the DNA TGTGCCGTCGGGAGCTCCTACGAGCAGTACGTC. It yields the protein CAVGSSYEQYV.

This clonotype appeared a few times. The rearrangement uses TRBV10-1 and TRBJ2-3; unclear D gene. The CDR3 is 15 residues long. The germline V gene has CDR1 WNHNN and CDR2 SYGVQD (reference sequence). With 3 bases removed from V and 1 base from J, the gap between germline ends came to 11 bases. In DNA, the CDR3 is TGCGCCAGCAGTGATACAGCGACCCGCACAGATACGCAGTATTTT. Its translation is CASSDTATRTDTQYF.

The rearrangement uses TRBV7-6 and TRBJ2-3; D gene uncertain. Germline V lookup: CDR1 SGHVS, CDR2 FNYEAQ. The germline V and J ends were trimmed by 5 bases and 2 bases, with 8 bases remaining between them. There are 13 residues in the CDR3. The CDR3 DNA is TGTGCCAGCAGCCCGAGTGACACAGATACGCAGTATTTT. Amino acid sequence: CASSPSDTDTQYF. The variable domain in full, completed from reference TRBV7-6 and TRBJ2-3, reads GAGVSQSPRYKVTKRGQDVALRCDPISGHVSLYWYRQALGQGPEFLTYFNYEAQQDKSGLPNDRFSAERPEGSISTLTIQRTEQRDSAMYRCASSPSDTDTQYFGPGTRLTVL.

V is TRBV2 and J is TRBJ2-7; D may be TRBD2 (6 bases). V was pared by 1 base and J by 2 bases, with 15 bases between. CDR3 length equals 16 residues. CDR1 SNHLY and CDR2 FYNNEI come from the germline V gene. For the CDR3, the DNA is TGTGCCAGCAGTGAAGTATGGGGGGTACGGACCTACGAGCAGTACTTC. This codes for CASSEVWGVRTYEQYF.

This clonotype was picked up a small number of times. This chain links TRBV7-9 with TRBJ2-1; D is tentatively TRBD1 or TRBD2 (5 bases each). Deletions cut 5 bases from V and 2 bases from J, with 13 bases between. Germline V CDR1 and CDR2: SEHNR, FQNEAQ (reference sequence). The CDR3 runs to 15 residues. This CDR3 reads CASSPGTVPYNEQFF. In DNA form, the CDR3 reads TGTGCCAGCAGCCCAGGGACGGTACCCTACAATGAGCAGTTCTTC.

Ten or more counts support this clonotype. V usage is TRBV7-6 and J usage is TRBJ1-5, with D perhaps matching TRBD1 (5 bases). Trimming took off 1 base at V and 1 base at J, with 14 bases between the two ends. CDR1 is SGHVS, CDR2 FNYEAQ, per germline. The CDR3 loop spans 17 amino acids. The CDR3 spells CASSLELGPDSNQPQHF. The CDR3 bases are TGTGCCAGCAGCTTAGAATTGGGGCCGGACAGCAATCAGCCCCAGCATTTT. The full variable domain, with the rest looked up from reference TRBV7-6 and TRBJ1-5, is GAGVSQSPRYKVTKRGQDVALRCDPISGHVSLYWYRQALGQGPEFLTYFNYEAQQDKSGLPNDRFSAERPEGSISTLTIQRTEQRDSAMYRCASSLELGPDSNQPQHFGDGTRLSIL.

This clonotype was detected only a few times. The chain combines TRBV6-2 or TRBV6-3 with TRBJ2-2, with TRBD2 identical over 13 bases. The CDR3 is 16 amino acids. The germline CDR1 and CDR2 sequences are MNHEY and SVGEGT. J lost 5 bases, V lost 7 bases, and 7 bases had no gene match. This chain's CDR3 is CASTRPGLAGTGELFF. CDR3 bases: TGTGCCAGCACCAGACCGGGACTAGCGGGGACCGGGGAGCTGTTTTTT.

The rearrangement joins TRBV5-4 to TRBJ2-5; perhaps TRBD1 as D (6 bases). The germline V gene encodes CDR1 SGHNT and CDR2 YYREEE (reference sequence). The CDR3 totals 11 residues. V was shortened by 10 bases and J by 4 bases, with 11 bases between the two germline ends. CDR3 bases: TGTGCCTATGGGGGCAGAGAGACCCAGTACTTC. This gives the protein CAYGGRETQYF.

This clonotype has only a few counts. The rearrangement links TRBV20-1 to TRBJ1-5; D not certain. The germline V gene has CDR1 DFQATT and CDR2 SNEGSKA (reference sequence). This CDR3 has 15 residues. Trimming removed 5 bases at V and 0 bases at J, with 14 bases between. CDR3: CSASSGIYSNQPQHF. CDR3 nucleotide sequence: TGCAGTGCTTCAAGCGGGATTTATAGCAATCAGCCCCAGCATTTT.

A few counts support this clonotype. J is TRBJ2-7 and V is TRBV3-1, with TRBD2 identical over 8 bases. The CDR3 is 18 residues long. Germline V gives CDR1 LGHDT, CDR2 YNNKEL (reference sequence). With V trimmed by 1 base and J by 2 bases, 13 bases remained unmatched. The CDR3 DNA is TGTGCCAGCAGCCAAGTGCCGGGAGCGGGGGTCGGGGCCTACGAGCAGTACTTC. Its translation: CASSQVPGAGVGAYEQYF.

This clonotype was observed many times. The chain joins TRBV7-9 to TRBJ2-7; perhaps TRBD2 as D (6 bases). Trimming left V 3 bases short and J 6 bases short, with 15 bases between. This CDR3 comprises 14 residues. CDR1 is SEHNR, CDR2 FQNEAQ, per germline (reference sequence). The CDR3 bases are TGTGCCAGCAGCTTGGGGGGAGCTCGGAGCGAGCAGTACGTC. Encoded protein: CASSLGGARSEQYV.

The rearrangement links TRBV6-2 or TRBV6-3 to TRBJ2-1, with D possibly matching TRBD1 (6 bases). CDR3 length: 14 amino acids. V lost 5 bases, J lost 7 bases, and 15 bases lay in between. From germline, CDR1 is MNHEY and CDR2 SVGEGT. The CDR3 nucleotides are TGTGCCAGCAGTAACCTATTTAGGGGGAATGAGCAGTTCTTC. Translating gives CASSNLFRGNEQFF.

There are many counts of this clonotype. The chain recombines TRBV24-1 with TRBJ2-4; TRBD2 is a possible D gene (5 bases). Deletions cut 0 bases from V and 0 bases from J, with 11 bases between. Germline V gene sequence: CDR1 KGHDR, CDR2 SFDVKD. The CDR3 length is 17 residues. In nucleotides, the CDR3 is TGTGCCACCAGTGATTTGGAAGTGGCGGGAGCCAAAAACATTCAGTACTTC. It is translated as CATSDLEVAGAKNIQYF.

V usage is TRBV4-2 and J usage is TRBJ2-5; D not certain. The CDR3 covers 17 residues. CDR1 is LGHNA, CDR2 YNFKEQ, per germline. Trimming shortened V by 0 bases and J by 4 bases, and 18 bases separated the two germline ends. Here the CDR3 DNA reads TGTGCCAGCAGCCAAGATCAGTACTCCGAAACGGGAGAGACCCAGTACTTC. Translating it yields CASSQDQYSETGETQYF.

This clonotype was seen more than once but under ten times. This rearrangement joins TRBV6-5 to TRBJ1-4; D remains ambiguous. Germline V lookup: CDR1 MNHEY, CDR2 SVGAGI. V lost 10 bases and J 0 bases, leaving 18 bases between the germline ends. This CDR3 spans 16 amino acids. For the CDR3, the DNA is TGTGCCACCAAATCGGAAGGTTATGCAACTAATGAAAAACTGTTTTTT. This sequence encodes CATKSEGYATNEKLFF.